This TCR beta chain was obtained from a study of identical twins. The study, taken as a whole, reports: For out-of-frame beta sequences, excess twin sharing was weaker.

This CDR3 contains 15 residues. Germline V gene sequence: CDR1 SGHRS, CDR2 YFSETQ. The germline V and J ends were trimmed by 2 bases and 3 bases, with 13 bases remaining between them. Points on this clonotype: The antigen is undetermined.

TCRdb reanalysed the 5' RACE reads using MiXCR and keeps one entry per CDR3 protein. The repertoire holds about 470,000 distinct CDR3 sequences, with roughly 26% as singletons. These same data were also listed under a study on T cells expressing NK-cell markers.

This receptor was identified in a woman aged 18-35 years in good health. Material: CD4+ T cells sorted from blood. The chain carries TRBV5-1 and TRBJ2-3; TRBD1 or TRBD2 may be the D gene (6 bases each). CDR3 DNA sequence: TGCGCCAGCAGCTTTCTTACAGGGAGGACAGATACGCAGTATTTT. This encodes CASSFLTGRTDTQYF.